This TCR beta chain is drawn from a study of T-cell reconstitution after alpha-beta-depleted transplantation in children. Trimming shortened V by 5 bases and J by 9 bases, and 14 bases separated the two germline ends. CDR3 length: 13 residues. The germline V gene has CDR1 SGHRS and CDR2 YFSETQ. In this sample, this clonotype turned up many times. Library preparation (for TCRbeta) was performed with unique molecular identifiers. TCRdb recomputed calls from the PCR reads with MiXCR, one row per CDR3 protein. This table has roughly 500,000 distinct CDR3 sequences, 9.5% to 15% appearing once. This sequence was found in a human donor who donated a stem cell graft to a child with combined immunodeficiency. The input for sequencing was PBMCs from the stem cell graft donor, taken from the stem cell graft. V gene TRBV5-1 combines with J gene TRBJ2-2; D may match TRBD1 or TRBD2 (5 bases each). CDR3 bases: TGCGCCAGCAGTAGGGACCGAACCAGGGAGCTGTTTTTT. Protein sequence: CASSRDRTRELFF.